Listed below are T cell receptor beta chains from one sample, sequenced in a study of blood T cell repertoires in COVID-19. Only in-frame clones appear in the TCRdb table, and some are missing; sequencing was by immunoSEQ multiplex PCR. The data show some 140,000 clones, about 73% seen once. The specimen was peripheral blood. Receptor source: an older man with acute or convalescent COVID-19. CDR3s include the opening cysteine and the closing phenylalanine or tryptophan. Fields, in order: V gene, J gene, CDR3 length, clone size, D gene, CDR3 protein, CDR3 DNA. A D gene is named only where the DNA matches it firmly. Rows may omit the clone size; those that give it use once, few, many or a size class.

V gene: TRBV27
J gene: TRBJ2-3
CDR3 length: 13
clone size: -
D gene: -
CDR3 protein: CASSPFRADTQYF
CDR3 DNA: TGTGCCAGCAGTCCCTTCCGAGCAGATACGCAGTATTTT

V gene: TRBV3-1/TRBV3-2
J gene: TRBJ2-3
CDR3 length: 15
clone size: once
D gene: TRBD1
CDR3 protein: CASSQEGQGTDTQYF
CDR3 DNA: TGTGCCAGCAGCCAAGAGGGACAGGGAACAGATACGCAGTATTTT

V gene: TRBV28
J gene: TRBJ2-3
CDR3 length: 16
clone size: -
D gene: -
CDR3 protein: CASSAQGIRGTDTQYF
CDR3 DNA: TGTGCCAGCAGTGCACAGGGAATTAGGGGCACAGATACGCAGTATTTT

V gene: TRBV5-5
J gene: TRBJ1-2
CDR3 length: 14
clone size: few
D gene: TRBD1
CDR3 protein: CASSFDRGNYGYTF
CDR3 DNA: TGTGCCAGCAGCTTCGACAGGGGTAACTATGGCTACACCTTC

V gene: TRBV5-3
J gene: TRBJ1-3
CDR3 length: 18
clone size: -
D gene: -
CDR3 protein: CARSLELPTSSSGNTIYF
CDR3 DNA: TGTGCCAGAAGCTTGGAACTACCGACGTCGAGCTCTGGAAACACCATATATTTT

V gene: TRBV5-6
J gene: TRBJ1-3
CDR3 length: 17
clone size: -
D gene: TRBD1
CDR3 protein: CASSFPDRGHSGNTIYF
CDR3 DNA: TGTGCCAGCAGCTTCCCTGACAGGGGGCACTCTGGAAACACCATATATTTT

V gene: TRBV9
J gene: TRBJ1-2
CDR3 length: 13
clone size: few
D gene: -
CDR3 protein: CASSVDINYGYTF
CDR3 DNA: TGTGCCAGCAGCGTCGACATTAACTATGGCTACACCTTC

V gene: TRBV6-5
J gene: TRBJ2-7
CDR3 length: 12
clone size: -
D gene: TRBD1
CDR3 protein: CASQGQTYEQYF
CDR3 DNA: TGTGCCAGCCAGGGACAGACCTACGAGCAGTACTTC

V gene: TRBV6-5
J gene: TRBJ1-2
CDR3 length: 16
clone size: few
D gene: TRBD1
CDR3 protein: CASSSALTGRALGYTF
CDR3 DNA: TGTGCCAGCAGTTCAGCCCTGACAGGGAGAGCTCTTGGCTACACCTTC

V gene: TRBV3-1/TRBV3-2
J gene: TRBJ1-5
CDR3 length: 14
clone size: few
D gene: -
CDR3 protein: CASSQVQGGSAQHF
CDR3 DNA: TGTGCCAGCAGCCAAGTCCAGGGTGGGTCGGCCCAGCATTTT

V gene: TRBV9
J gene: TRBJ2-5
CDR3 length: 15
clone size: -
D gene: -
CDR3 protein: CASSAQGGTGKTQYF
CDR3 DNA: TGTGCCAGCAGTGCCCAGGGGGGAACGGGAAAGACCCAGTACTTC

V gene: TRBV19
J gene: TRBJ1-4
CDR3 length: 15
clone size: -
D gene: TRBD1
CDR3 protein: CASRTRQGMFEKLFF
CDR3 DNA: TGTGCCAGTAGGACCAGACAGGGGATGTTTGAAAAACTGTTTTTT

V gene: TRBV4-2
J gene: TRBJ2-3
CDR3 length: 16
clone size: -
D gene: TRBD1
CDR3 protein: CASSQDTGQGTDTQYF
CDR3 DNA: TGTGCCAGCAGCCAAGATACGGGACAGGGCACAGATACGCAGTATTTT

V gene: TRBV6-5
J gene: TRBJ1-1
CDR3 length: 15
clone size: -
D gene: TRBD1
CDR3 protein: CASISRQGASTEAFF
CDR3 DNA: TGTGCCAGCATTTCAAGACAGGGCGCGAGCACTGAAGCTTTCTTT

V gene: TRBV10-3
J gene: TRBJ1-2
CDR3 length: 13
clone size: -
D gene: -
CDR3 protein: CAISDRQSYGYTF
CDR3 DNA: TGTGCCATCAGTGACAGACAGAGTTATGGCTACACCTTC

V gene: TRBV7-2
J gene: TRBJ2-3
CDR3 length: 15
clone size: -
D gene: TRBD2
CDR3 protein: CASSLFAGVTDTQYF
CDR3 DNA: TGTGCCAGCAGCTTATTCGCGGGGGTCACAGATACGCAGTATTTT

V gene: TRBV5-6
J gene: TRBJ1-5
CDR3 length: 17
clone size: -
D gene: TRBD1
CDR3 protein: CASSLGLGTGGNQPQHF
CDR3 DNA: TGTGCCAGCAGCTTGGGTTTAGGGACAGGGGGCAATCAGCCCCAGCATTTT

V gene: TRBV19
J gene: TRBJ1-1
CDR3 length: 14
clone size: -
D gene: -
CDR3 protein: CASRHGTSNTEAFF
CDR3 DNA: TGTGCCAGTCGACACGGGACATCGAACACTGAAGCTTTCTTT

V gene: TRBV27
J gene: TRBJ1-4
CDR3 length: 15
clone size: -
D gene: TRBD1
CDR3 protein: CASSLSYRGGEKLFF
CDR3 DNA: TGTGCCAGCAGTTTATCGTACAGGGGAGGTGAAAAACTGTTTTTT

V gene: TRBV6-5
J gene: TRBJ1-2
CDR3 length: 14
clone size: -
D gene: TRBD1
CDR3 protein: CASSPRDSDYGYTF
CDR3 DNA: TGTGCCAGCAGTCCACGGGACAGCGACTATGGCTACACCTTC

V gene: TRBV5-1
J gene: TRBJ2-7
CDR3 length: 14
clone size: -
D gene: TRBD1
CDR3 protein: CASSLRTGSYEQYF
CDR3 DNA: TGCGCCAGCAGCTTGCGGACAGGCTCCTACGAGCAGTACTTC

V gene: TRBV7-8
J gene: TRBJ2-2
CDR3 length: 14
clone size: -
D gene: -
CDR3 protein: CASSLSRVTGELFF
CDR3 DNA: TGTGCCAGCAGCTTAAGCCGGGTCACCGGGGAGCTGTTTTTT

V gene: TRBV11-2
J gene: TRBJ1-3
CDR3 length: 12
clone size: -
D gene: -
CDR3 protein: CASSLAGNTIYF
CDR3 DNA: TGTGCCAGCAGCTTAGCGGGAAACACCATATATTTT

V gene: TRBV5-1
J gene: TRBJ1-6
CDR3 length: 15
clone size: -
D gene: -
CDR3 protein: CASSSGREGNSPLHF
CDR3 DNA: TGCGCCAGCAGCTCGGGGAGGGAAGGGAATTCACCCCTCCACTTT

V gene: TRBV11-3
J gene: TRBJ2-3
CDR3 length: 16
clone size: -
D gene: TRBD1
CDR3 protein: CASNPGTGGGTDTQYF
CDR3 DNA: TGTGCCAGCAACCCCGGGACAGGGGGAGGCACAGATACGCAGTATTTT